The 30 T cell receptor beta chains below come from one sample, sequenced in a study of Graves' ophthalmopathy and Graves' hyperthyroidism. Researchers took RNA transcripts and amplified TCR beta CDR3 regions from them. The first-round RT-PCR employed HTBI primers together with the Qiagen OneStep RT-PCR kit. A multiplex PCR was then performed as the second round. Via MiXCR, TCRdb re-called the multiplex PCR reads, giving one row per CDR3 protein. Here the sample spans around 1.1 million distinct CDR3 sequences, about 36% being singletons. Sequenced sample: peripheral blood or thyroid tissue (not recorded which). The source of these receptors is an adult man with Graves' hyperthyroidism.

On this clonotype itself: A much larger clone lies one base from this, so it may be a read error. This chain links TRBV29-1 with TRBJ1-2; D call uncertain. Germline values: CDR1 SQVTM, CDR2 ANQGSEA. The CDR3 spans 14 residues. This CDR3 is CSVTLAEQIWGYTF. CDR3 DNA sequence: TGCAGTGTTACCCTAGCAGAGCAGATCTGGGGCTACACCTTC.

In its sample, this clonotype was seen many times. The chain couples TRBV7-2 to TRBJ2-5; D gene ambiguous. The CDR3 has 15 residues. Germline CDR1 is SGHTA and CDR2 is FQGNSA. V was pared by 5 bases and J by 1 base, with 14 bases between. The CDR3 nucleotides read TGTGCCAGCAGCCCCGCTAGAGGACGCCAAGAGACCCAGTACTTC. This codes for CASSPARGRQETQYF.

The chain combines TRBV29-1 with TRBJ1-5, with D perhaps TRBD1 (6 bases). The CDR3 contains 14 residues. Germline CDR1 SQVTM, CDR2 ANQGSEA. V was shortened by 5 bases and J by 4 bases, with 15 bases between the two germline ends. Here the CDR3 DNA reads TGCAGCGTTAGTCAGGGGCAGGCTAATCAGCCCCAGCATTTT. This gives the protein CSVSQGQANQPQHF.

V is TRBV7-2 and J is TRBJ1-5; unclear D gene. CDR1 is SGHTA, CDR2 FQGNSA, per germline. The V end was cut by 6 bases, the J end by 8 bases, with 14 bases between. This CDR3 region has 13 residues. For the CDR3, the DNA is TGTGCCAGCAGAGCAGTAGCGGGAGAGCCCCAGCATTTT. It translates to CASRAVAGEPQHF.

The V gene is TRBV7-2, the J gene TRBJ2-7, with D possibly being TRBD1 (6 bases). The germline V and J ends were trimmed by 0 bases and 4 bases, with 13 bases remaining between them. Germline CDR1 and CDR2: SGHTA and FQGNSA. The CDR3 runs to 15 residues. The CDR3 nucleotides are TGTGCCAGCAGCTTAGCCCAACCGGGACAATACGAGCAGTACTTC. Its translation is CASSLAQPGQYEQYF.

V is TRBV7-9 and J is TRBJ1-6; 8 nucleotides agree with TRBD1. The CDR3 length is 13 residues. J was trimmed by 8 bases and V by 6 bases; bases with no gene match: 3. Germline-derived CDR1 and CDR2 are SEHNR and FQNEAQ (reference sequence). CDR3 DNA sequence: TGTGCCAGCAGGACAGGGGAGCATTCACCCCTCCACTTT. Amino acids: CASRTGEHSPLHF. The variable domain in full, completed from reference TRBV7-9 and TRBJ1-6, reads DTGVSQNPRHKITKRGQNVTFRCDPISEHNRLYWYRQTLGQGPEFLTYFQNEAQLEKSRLLSDRFSAERPKGSFSTLEIQRTEQGDSAMYLCASRTGEHSPLHFGNGTRLTVT.

With regard to this clonotype: Given the absence of the conserved phenylalanine or tryptophan at the CDR3 end, a read error is likely. Because the CDR3's place on the DNA is in doubt, the DNA is left out and the CDR3 is given as listed by TCRdb. The chain joins TRBV11-2 to TRBJ2-6; TRBD1 was called by the table and not checked on the DNA. Germline values: CDR1 SGHAT, CDR2 FQNNGV. The CDR3 is 8 residues long, ends included. CDR3 in amino acids: CASSSAGQ.

This clonotype was counted a few times. V is TRBV6-2 or TRBV6-3 and J is TRBJ2-7; D ambiguous. The CDR3 is 12 amino acids. The V end lost 2 bases, the J end lost 7 bases, and 9 bases lay between the germline ends. The germline V gene encodes CDR1 MNHEY and CDR2 SVGEGT. The CDR3 is CASSYPAKEQYF. In DNA form, the CDR3 reads TGTGCCAGCAGTTACCCGGCAAAGGAGCAGTACTTC.

This clonotype was counted at least ten times. CDR3 in DNA: TGCAGTGGGAGGACGGGCCACCCCTACTACGAGCAGTACTTC. Amino acid sequence: CSGRTGHPYYEQYF. This sequence joins TRBV20-1 and TRBJ2-7; D may be TRBD2 (5 bases). Germline V CDR1 and CDR2: DFQATT, SNEGSKA (reference sequence). V lost 7 bases, J lost 3 bases, and 19 bases lay in between. CDR3 length equals 14 residues.

Only a few counts were recorded for this clonotype. The chain combines TRBV7-8 with TRBJ1-2; the match to TRBD1 covers 7 bases. CDR1 and CDR2 from the germline V gene are SGHVS and FQNEAQ. CDR3 size: 17 residues. V lost 2 bases to trimming and J lost 0 bases; unmatched junction nucleotides: 9. The CDR3 region has the DNA TGTGCCAGCAGCTTAAGGGGGCAATCTACGGCTAACTATGGCTACACCTTC. It is translated as CASSLRGQSTANYGYTF.

This clonotype was observed at least ten times. The chain carries TRBV5-1 and TRBJ2-7; TRBD2 matches at 12 bases. CDR1 and CDR2 (germline): SGHRS, YFSETQ. The ends lost 2 bases at V and 3 bases at J; junction bases unmatched: 3. The CDR3 is made up of 15 amino acids. The CDR3 spells CASSFRLAGDYEQYF. DNA for the CDR3: TGCGCCAGCAGCTTCAGACTAGCGGGAGACTACGAGCAGTACTTC.

This clonotype was detected ten times or more. The genes are TRBV7-2 and TRBJ1-5; 7 bases are shared with TRBD1. Germline CDR1 and CDR2: SGHTA and FQGNSA. The CDR3 sequence is 14 residues long. V dropped 5 bases and J dropped 6; count of bases not matched to a gene: 7. CDR3 region: CASSPGQSFQPQHF. In nucleotides, the CDR3 is TGTGCCAGCAGCCCGGGACAGTCGTTTCAGCCCCAGCATTTT.

On this clonotype itself: This could be a read error, since a much larger clone is one nucleotide away. The V call is TRBV25-1, the J call TRBJ2-5; D not certain. V lost 6 bases and J lost 5, with 22 bases in between. In germline, CDR1 is MGHDK, CDR2 SYGVNS. CDR3 size: 16 residues. CDR3 bases: TGTGCCAGCAGCTTAGGTGGTACGGCCGGTATCGAGACCCAGTACTTC. Its translation: CASSLGGTAGIETQYF. The full variable domain, completed using reference TRBV25-1 and TRBJ2-5, is EADIYQTPRYLVIGTGKKITLECSQTMGHDKMYWYQQDPGMELHLIHYSYGVNSTEKGDLSSESTVSRIRTEHFPLTLESARPSHTSQYLCASSLGGTAGIETQYFGPGTRLLVL.

This clonotype was observed a few times. The chain joins TRBV15 to TRBJ1-1, with TRBD1 as a possible D gene (5 bases). With 3 bases removed from V and 2 bases from J, the gap between germline ends came to 10 bases. This CDR3 spans 14 amino acids. The germline V gene has CDR1 LNHNV and CDR2 YYDKDF (reference sequence). CDR3 bases: TGTGCCACCAGCAGTAGACAGCGAAACACTGAAGCTTTCTTT. Translated: CATSSRQRNTEAFF.

This clonotype has at least ten counts. DNA for the CDR3: TGTGCCACCAGCAGAGGGGGGGACAGGGCGAACACTGAAGCTTTCTTT. It encodes CATSRGGDRANTEAFF. The chain employs TRBV15 and TRBJ1-1; 9 nucleotides align to TRBD1. This CDR3 spans 16 amino acids. Looked up from germline, CDR1 is LNHNV and CDR2 is YYDKDF (reference sequence). V was clipped by 1 base and J by 1 base; unmatched bases: 4.

This clonotype has only a few counts. The chain has TRBV11-3 and TRBJ1-6, with a tentative D call TRBD1 (6 bases). This CDR3 has 16 amino acids. Germline CDR1 SGHNT, CDR2 YENEEA. Trimming stripped 0 bases from V and 7 bases from J, with 13 bases between. CDR3 in DNA: TGTGCCAGCAGCTTAGAAACCTCCGACAGGAATTCACCCCTCCACTTT. Protein product: CASSLETSDRNSPLHF. The entire variable domain, with the rest obtained from reference TRBV11-3 and TRBJ1-6, is as follows: EAGVVQSPRYKIIEKKQPVAFWCNPISGHNTLYWYLQNLGQGPELLIRYENEEAVDDSQLPKDRFSAERLKGVDSTLKIQPAELGDSAVYLCASSLETSDRNSPLHFGNGTRLTVT.

The chain employs TRBV15 and TRBJ1-4; D ambiguous. The CDR3 is made up of 17 amino acids. The V and J ends lost 1 base and 2 bases respectively, with 14 bases between them. Germline V CDR1 and CDR2: LNHNV, YYDKDF (reference sequence). The CDR3 DNA follows: TGTGCCACCAGCAGAGTTGGGGTGGCTGGCACTAATGAAAAACTGTTTTTT. Amino acids: CATSRVGVAGTNEKLFF.

For this clonotype: The junction differs from germline at one of its ends, possibly a read error. The chain is built from TRBV15 and TRBJ2-7, with D unclear. This CDR3 contains 13 residues. Germline CDR1 reads LNHNV; CDR2 reads YYDKDF (reference sequence). CDR3 nucleotides: TGTGCCACCAGCAGAGACAGATCCTACGAGCAGAACTTC. Residues: CATSRDRSYEQNF.

This clonotype was seen a handful of times. The CDR3: CATQGQPNEKLFF. The CDR3 DNA reads as TGTGCCACCCAGGGACAGCCTAATGAAAAACTGTTTTTT. The chain links TRBV10-3 to TRBJ1-4; 7 bases are a match to TRBD1. The CDR3 contains 13 residues. Germline V lookup: CDR1 ENHRY, CDR2 SYGVKD. V shed 10 bases, J shed 3 bases, and the junction held 5 bases outside the gene matches.

The rearrangement joins TRBV6-5 to TRBJ1-2; possibly TRBD1 for D (6 bases). Per the germline V gene, CDR1 is MNHEY and CDR2 is SVGAGI. The CDR3 totals 14 residues. Trimming stripped 6 bases from V and 2 bases from J, with 13 bases between. CDR3 nucleotides: TGTGCCAGCAGCAGGGGACACCAAAACTATGGCTACACCTTC. Encoded protein: CASSRGHQNYGYTF.

Many counts were recorded for this clonotype. Written as DNA, the CDR3 is TGTGCCACCTCAGGGGCACAGTTCAATCAGCCCCAGCATTTT. Translation gives CATSGAQFNQPQHF. The chain uses TRBV15 and TRBJ1-5; a possible D gene is TRBD1 (6 bases). V lost 8 bases and J 3 bases, leaving 14 bases between the germline ends. The CDR3 is made up of 14 amino acids. Germline V gene data show CDR1 as LNHNV and CDR2 as YYDKDF (reference sequence).

This clonotype occurred many times. This chain joins TRBV29-1 and TRBJ1-4; possibly TRBD1 for D (5 bases). CDR1 and CDR2 (germline): SQVTM, ANQGSEA. The CDR3 sequence is 12 residues long. V was cut by 3 bases and J by 7 bases, with 9 bases left in between. The CDR3 region is CSVERGGEKLFF. The DNA for the CDR3 is TGCAGCGTTGAGAGGGGTGGTGAAAAACTGTTTTTT.

This clonotype occurred many times. The chain links TRBV14 to TRBJ1-1; no clear D. Germline-derived CDR1 and CDR2 are SGHDN and FVKESK. V lost 2 bases and J lost 3, with 10 bases in between. The CDR3 consists of 14 residues. The CDR3 loop reads CASSQSWGDTEAFF. Written as DNA, the CDR3 is TGTGCCAGCAGCCAATCATGGGGAGACACTGAAGCTTTCTTT.

The chain recombines TRBV7-9 with TRBJ2-7; TRBD1 agrees at 12 bases. The length of the CDR3 is 14 residues. J was trimmed by 6 bases and V by 4 bases; bases with no gene match: 4. Germline assignment: CDR1 SEHNR and CDR2 FQNEAQ (reference sequence). The CDR3 sequence is CASSSEGQGAEQYF. The CDR3 DNA follows: TGTGCCAGCAGCTCCGAGGGACAGGGGGCCGAGCAGTACTTC.

As for this clonotype: One end of the junction is discordant with germline, which a read error may explain. V and J are TRBV5-1 and TRBJ1-1; 10 bases are a match to TRBD1. CDR3 length equals 16 residues. Germline CDR1 is SGHRS and CDR2 is YFSETQ. Here the CDR3 reads CASSFRQGAMNTEAFF. The CDR3 nucleotides read TGTGCCAGCAGCTTCCGACAGGGGGCGATGAACACTGAAGCTTTCTTT.

The J gene is TRBJ1-2, the V gene TRBV9; D uncertain. The CDR3 consists of 15 residues. Trimming pared 0 bases from V and 1 base from J, leaving 10 bases between. CDR1 is SGDLS, CDR2 YYNGEE, per germline. The CDR3 bases are TGTGCCAGCAGCGTAGCTTCACAGATTAACTATGGCTACACCTTC. This encodes CASSVASQINYGYTF.

The chain links TRBV7-9 to TRBJ2-7, with D hard to call. Per germline, CDR1 SEHNR and CDR2 FQNEAQ (reference sequence). V was clipped by 1 base and J by 4 bases, with 8 bases between them. The CDR3 contains 13 residues. As DNA, the CDR3 is TGTGCCAGCAGCTTAGGGATCAGATACGAGCAGTACTTC. This gives the protein CASSLGIRYEQYF.

There are many counts of this clonotype. This chain links TRBV29-1 with TRBJ1-4; D gene ambiguous. Germline CDR1 reads SQVTM; CDR2 reads ANQGSEA. Trimming pared 1 base from V and 0 bases from J, leaving 6 bases between. The CDR3 is made up of 14 amino acids. CDR3 coding DNA: TGCAGCGTTGAAGGCGGCGCAACTAATGAAAAACTGTTTTTT. Amino acids: CSVEGGATNEKLFF.

As concerns this clonotype: A much larger clone differs from this one at a single base, so this may be a read error. The J gene is TRBJ2-7, the V gene TRBV5-4, with no clear D. The CDR3 is made up of 13 amino acids. The ends were cut back, 5 bases at V and 1 base at J, with 10 bases in the middle. CDR1 SGHNT and CDR2 YYREEE come from the germline V gene (reference sequence). CDR3 sequence reads: CASRAWVSYEQYF. In DNA form, the CDR3 reads TGTGCCAGCAGGGCCTGGGTTTCCTACGAGCAGTACTTC.

In its sample, this clonotype was seen many times. This chain links TRBV7-9 with TRBJ1-4, with TRBD1 identical over 7 bases. Germline trimming cut 1 base from V and 6 bases from J; bases unmatched to any gene: 2. CDR3 length: 14 amino acids. Germline assignment: CDR1 SEHNR and CDR2 FQNEAQ (reference sequence). DNA of the CDR3: TGTGCCAGCAGCTTAGTTGGGACAGATGAAAAACTGTTTTTT. Protein: CASSLVGTDEKLFF.